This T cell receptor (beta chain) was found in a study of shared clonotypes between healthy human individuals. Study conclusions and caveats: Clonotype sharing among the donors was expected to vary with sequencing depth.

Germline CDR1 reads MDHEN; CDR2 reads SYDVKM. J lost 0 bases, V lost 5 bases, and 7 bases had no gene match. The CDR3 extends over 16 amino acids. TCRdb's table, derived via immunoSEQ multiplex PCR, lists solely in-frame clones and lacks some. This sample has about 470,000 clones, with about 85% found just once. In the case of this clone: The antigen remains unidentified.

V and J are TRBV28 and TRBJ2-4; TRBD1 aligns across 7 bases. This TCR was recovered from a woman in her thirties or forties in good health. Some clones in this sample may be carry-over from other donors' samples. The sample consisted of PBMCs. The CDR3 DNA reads TGTGCCAGCAGTAGAGGACAGGCTCTAGCCAAAAACATTCAGTACTTC. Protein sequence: CASSRGQALAKNIQYF.